The table lists the clone carrying this TCR beta chain with a few counts. In the authors' methods: Amplification from reference gene primers served as the basis for estimated nucleated cell counts. Assay used: immunoSEQ multiplex PCR; TCRdb lists only in-frame clones, some missing. Clonal size and the V and J genes are those of that table, whereas D and trimming came from the DNA. The sample lists roughly 230,000 clones; 65% to 90% were seen once. This sample is drawn from a study of blood T cell repertoires in COVID-19. About the research overall: Acute and convalescent COVID-19 samples came from the United States, Italy and Spain.

Germline assignment: CDR1 MRHNA and CDR2 SNTAGT. With V trimmed by 8 bases and J by 4 bases, 12 bases remained unmatched. The CDR3 is 16 residues long. The sample comprised peripheral blood. The rearrangement joins TRBV6-4 to TRBJ2-2, with 8 positions matching TRBD1. This sequence was found in a woman between 45 and 65 years old with acute or convalescent COVID-19. The CDR3: CASSPETGVGTGELFF. The CDR3 DNA reads TGTGCCAGCTCCCCAGAGACAGGGGTCGGCACCGGGGAGCTGTTTTTT.